The T cell receptor (beta chain) under discussion was sequenced for a study of T cell changes during pregnancy in multiple sclerosis. Germline V gives CDR1 SNHLY, CDR2 FYNNEI. The CDR3 spans 15 residues. The germline V and J ends were trimmed by 6 bases and 5 bases, with 17 bases remaining between them. Measured with immunoSEQ multiplex PCR; TCRdb has only the in-frame clones, and not every one. The table records tens of thousands of clones, around nine tenths of them present only once. The V and J genes are TRBV2 and TRBJ1-5; D might be TRBD1 (6 bases). This clonotype was obtained from a female donor with multiple sclerosis, enrolled in a pregnancy study. This specimen consisted of peripheral blood, obtained in the third trimester of pregnancy. CDR3 residues: CASRARGGVDQPQHF. The DNA for the CDR3 is TGTGCCAGCAGAGCCAGGGGTGGGGTGGATCAGCCCCAGCATTTT.